Sequencing of this TCR beta chain was carried out in a study of blood T cells in healthy people across ages. Study-wide results and limits: With age, beta diversity per million T cells declined roughly linearly, significantly by approximately 41.

In this sample, this clonotype turned up a few times. Its antigen is still unknown. The trim removed 1 base at V and 1 base at J, leaving 1 base unmatched. Germline lookup yields CDR1 MGHRA and CDR2 YSYEKL. The CDR3 length is 15 residues. Together with a sample-barcoded 5' primer, a J-beta primer mix was included in a second PCR lasting roughly 6 to 12 cycles. Each cDNA was tagged by a template-switch adaptor containing 12 random nucleotides. Every individual sample yielded 2.5 million or more paired-end reads (each containing CDR3). TCRdb ran MiXCR on the 5' RACE reads and lists one entry per CDR3 protein. The table lists about 640,000 distinct CDR3 sequences, roughly 50% of them singletons.

The receptor comes from a man in his sixties in good health. Sequencing was performed on blood. The chain couples TRBV4-1 to TRBJ2-5; TRBD2 matches at 9 bases. In DNA form, the CDR3 reads TGCGCCAGCAGCCAAGTGACTAGCGGCCAAGAGACCCAGTACTTC. Encoded protein: CASSQVTSGQETQYF.